The 14 T cell receptor beta chains listed next were all sequenced from one sample in a study of shared T cell receptors in the human thymus. Some clones are missing from TCRdb's copy, which holds only in-frame ones; the method was immunoSEQ multiplex PCR. The table includes hundreds of thousands of clones, 87% detected once. These sequences were also reported in another study, on human thymus T cells.

Input material: thymocytes. The receptors derive from a boy in the first two years of life with a congenital heart defect.

Comment on this clone: An end of the junction does not agree with germline; a read error may underlie this. Other DNA variants within this sample encode the same CDR3. The chain is built from TRBV10-3 and TRBJ1-6, with D possibly matching TRBD1 (6 bases). CDR3 length: 15 amino acids. CDR1 and CDR2 from the germline V gene are ENHRY and SYGVKD. CDR3 region: CAISTGNRGYSPLHF. CDR3 DNA sequence: TGTGCCATCAGTACAGGGAATCGGGGTTATTCCCCCCTCCACTTT.

The J gene is TRBJ2-7, the V gene TRBV6-5; the D gene is possibly TRBD2 (6 bases). Trimming cost V 5 bases and J 5 bases, with 16 bases left between them. The germline CDR1 and CDR2 sequences are MNHEY and SVGAGI. The CDR3 runs 14 residues. The CDR3 protein is CASSTGTEGDEQYF. In DNA, the CDR3 is TGTGCCAGCAGTACCGGGACTGAAGGGGACGAGCAGTACTTC.

This chain links TRBV6-1 with TRBJ2-2; D possibly corresponds to TRBD2 (6 bases). In germline, CDR1 is MNHNS, CDR2 SASEGT. CDR3 size: 15 residues. The V and J ends lost 3 bases and 6 bases respectively, with 14 bases between them. The CDR3 protein is CASSDVGGGSGELFF. CDR3 nucleotide sequence: TGTGCCAGCAGTGACGTGGGGGGAGGCTCCGGGGAGCTGTTTTTT.

The chain carries TRBV6-5 and TRBJ2-7, with TRBD2 matching 15 bases. The CDR3 is 14 amino acids. Per the germline V gene, CDR1 is MNHEY and CDR2 is SVGAGI. V dropped 6 bases and J dropped 3; count of bases not matched to a gene: 0. The CDR3 DNA reads TGTGCCAGCAGGGGACTAGCGGGGGGCTACGAGCAGTACTTC. This translates into CASRGLAGGYEQYF.

The chain links TRBV27 to TRBJ2-5, with D possibly being TRBD2 (7 bases). This CDR3 contains 15 residues. Germline V gives CDR1 MNHEY, CDR2 SMNVEV (reference sequence). The germline V and J ends were trimmed by 3 bases and 4 bases, with 15 bases remaining between them. The CDR3 sequence: CASSFGGGSGETQYF. Written as DNA, the CDR3 is TGTGCCAGCAGTTTCGGCGGGGGCTCGGGAGAGACCCAGTACTTC.

The chain has TRBV15 and TRBJ1-5, with TRBD1 matching over 7 bases. Germline CDR1 LNHNV, CDR2 YYDKDF (reference sequence). V trimming: 2 bases; J trimming: 5 bases; junction bases outside the gene matches: 18. The CDR3 spans 19 residues. The CDR3, as DNA: TGTGCCACCAGCAGACTCCAGGGGGGAAGGGGCGGTGAGTATCAGCCCCAGCATTTT. It translates to CATSRLQGGRGGEYQPQHF.

CDR3 loop: CASSLKGQYNEQFF. CDR3 in DNA: TGTGCCAGCAGCTTAAAAGGACAGTACAATGAGCAGTTCTTC. V and J are TRBV7-9 and TRBJ2-1; the D gene is possibly TRBD1 (6 bases). The CDR3 spans 14 residues. CDR1 is SEHNR and CDR2 is FQNEAQ in the germline V gene (reference sequence). Between the trimmed V and J ends, which lost 2 bases and 4 bases, there was a span of 9 bases.

The chain couples TRBV25-1 to TRBJ2-6; 9 nucleotides align to TRBD1. The germline CDR1 and CDR2 sequences are MGHDK and SYGVNS. V gave up 2 bases and J gave up 0 bases; unmatched junction bases: 5. This CDR3 contains 18 residues. The CDR3 protein is CASSEPATGGSGANVLTF. Written as DNA, the CDR3 is TGTGCCAGCAGTGAACCGGCGACAGGGGGCTCTGGGGCCAACGTCCTGACTTTC.

The table lists this clone with a count of one. This chain links TRBV4-1 with TRBJ1-2, with TRBD1 matching over 9 bases. The germline V gene encodes CDR1 MGHRA and CDR2 YSYEKL. There are 21 residues in the CDR3. J was trimmed by 5 bases and V by 0 bases; bases with no gene match: 22. CDR3 DNA: TGCGCCAGCAGCCAAGAAAGAATAAGGACTAGAGGGGACAGGGAATTTTATGGCTACACCTTC. Translated: CASSQERIRTRGDREFYGYTF.

V usage is TRBV5-8 and J usage is TRBJ1-3, with TRBD1 matching 8 bases. The J segment lost 5 bases and the V segment lost 4 bases, leaving 8 bases of the junction unmatched. There are 15 residues in the CDR3. Germline CDR1 and CDR2: SGHTS and YDEGEE. The CDR3 is CASSTRTGHRNTIYF. Here the CDR3 DNA reads TGTGCCAGCAGCACCCGGACAGGGCACAGAAACACCATATATTTT.

The CDR3 DNA reads as TGCGCCAGCAGCCAAGAGGGGAGTGGTGTCGAAGCTTTCTTT. Protein: CASSQEGSGVEAFF. The chain carries TRBV4-3 and TRBJ1-1; D call uncertain. With 0 bases removed from V and 8 bases from J, the gap between germline ends came to 13 bases. The CDR3 runs to 14 residues. The V gene's germline CDR1 is LGHNA and CDR2 YSLEER.

The chain couples TRBV7-3 to TRBJ1-1; 8 bases are shared with TRBD1. The length of the CDR3 is 13 residues. With V trimmed by 5 bases and J by 3 bases, 2 bases remained unmatched. Germline V gene lookup returns CDR1 SGHTA and CDR2 FQGTGA. In nucleotides, the CDR3 is TGTGCCAGCAGCAAGACAGGGGACACTGAAGCTTTCTTT. It yields the protein CASSKTGDTEAFF.

CDR3 bases: TGTGCCAGAGGGGTATCTTCTAACTATGGCTACACCTTC. The encoded protein is CARGVSSNYGYTF. V is TRBV2 and J is TRBJ1-2, with D tentatively TRBD1 (5 bases). The germline V and J ends were trimmed by 9 bases and 0 bases, with 11 bases remaining between them. The CDR3 is made up of 13 amino acids. Germline CDR1 is SNHLY and CDR2 is FYNNEI.

The genes are TRBV9 and TRBJ2-1; possibly TRBD2 for D (6 bases). V lost 2 bases and J 4 bases, leaving 13 bases between the germline ends. Germline V gives CDR1 SGDLS, CDR2 YYNGEE. There are 15 residues in the CDR3. CDR3 sequence reads: CASSVAREIYNEQFF. DNA for the CDR3: TGTGCCAGCAGCGTGGCGCGGGAAATTTACAATGAGCAGTTCTTC.